The T cell receptor (beta chain) described here comes from a study of cytomegalovirus exposure and HLA in healthy donors. Study findings and constraints: According to the study, roughly 160 TCR beta chains were cytomegalovirus-associated. Within the 90 to 150 validation repertoires, first-cohort TCR clusters tended to co-occur, according to a later analysis. Many donors shared some public TCRs, even though most TCR sequences were rare.

Trimming took 1 base from V and 6 from J; bases not matched to a gene: 7. This CDR3 is 16 amino acids long. The germline V gene has CDR1 MNHEY and CDR2 SVGAGI. Repertoires were generated with immunoSEQ multiplex PCR, while TCRdb's copy carries only in-frame clones and drops some. Here the sample spans 150,000 to 200,000 clones, around nine tenths being singletons. In the case of this clone: What it recognizes is unknown.

The rearrangement uses TRBV6-5 and TRBJ1-4; 8 nucleotides align to TRBD1. This receptor was taken from a woman aged 25 to 39 in good health and CMV-seronegative. The sequencing sample was made of PBMCs. The CDR3 region has the DNA TGTGCCAGCAGTTACTTGACAGGGGTTGGGGATGAAAAACTGTTTTTT. Residues: CASSYLTGVGDEKLFF.